A selection of T cell receptor beta chains follows, all from one sample in a study of blood T cells in healthy people across ages. One entry per CDR3 protein results from TCRdb running MiXCR on the 5' RACE reads. The sample contains roughly 680,000 distinct CDR3 sequences, about 50% of which appear only once. The sequenced sample was blood. The origin of the receptors is a woman aged 80 or over in good health. Both conserved end residues are part of each CDR3. The D gene is left open where the match is weak. Clone size is not always given. Where it is, it says once, few, many or a class for expanded clones.

v_gene,d_gene,abundance,j_gene,CDR3nt,CDR3aa
TRBV20-1,-,many,TRBJ1-1,TGCAGTGCTAGAGAGGGGACTTTGCGGACTGAAGCTTTCTTT,CSAREGTLRTEAFF
TRBV12-3/TRBV12-4,-,-,TRBJ2-7,TGTGCCAGCAGTCCCGATGGACCGTATCGTAGCTCCTACAATGAGCAGTACTTC,CASSPDGPYRSSYNEQYF
TRBV7-9,-,few,TRBJ2-1,TGTGCCATTCGCCTGGCGACCTACAATGAGCAGTTCTTC,CAIRLATYNEQFF
TRBV5-1,-,many,TRBJ2-7,TGCGCCAGCAGCTTGCCGAGTTACGAGCAGTACTTC,CASSLPSYEQYF
TRBV6-5,TRBD1,-,TRBJ2-1,TGTGCCAGCAGTCCGGGACAGGGAAAGTATGAGCAGTTCTTC,CASSPGQGKYEQFF
TRBV7-8,-,-,TRBJ2-7,TGTGCCAGCAGCTTAGTTGGAGGGGGCTGGATCGATGAGCAGTACTTC,CASSLVGGGWIDEQYF
TRBV11-2,-,-,TRBJ2-1,TGTGCCAGCAGCGCTCCACCGCGTGAGCAGTTCTTC,CASSAPPREQFF
TRBV6-5,-,-,TRBJ2-3,TGTGCCAGCAGATCATCCCTGGGCACAGATACGCAGTATTTT,CASRSSLGTDTQYF
TRBV7-9,-,many,TRBJ2-1,TGTGCCAGCAGCTTAGAATGGACAGGGACTAACTCCTACAATGAGCAGTTCTTC,CASSLEWTGTNSYNEQFF
TRBV11-2,-,-,TRBJ2-5,TGTGCCAGCAGCTTAGGACCGATGGAAGAGACCCAGTACTTC,CASSLGPMEETQYF
TRBV24-1,-,many,TRBJ2-5,TGTGCCACCAGTGATGCCCTGGGGGCCGGAGAGACCCAGTACTTC,CATSDALGAGETQYF
TRBV20-1,TRBD2,many,TRBJ2-3,TGCAGTGCTAGCCGGACTAGCAGGGATACGCAGTATTTT,CSASRTSRDTQYF
TRBV6-6,-,once,TRBJ2-3,TGTGCCAGCAGTTACTCGAGCGGAGATACGCAGTATTTT,CASSYSSGDTQYF
TRBV2,-,few,TRBJ1-5,TGTGCCAGCGCTGGAGGCAGGAGAGCATATAGCAATCAGCCCCAGCATTTT,CASAGGRRAYSNQPQHF
TRBV3-1,TRBD1,many,TRBJ1-5,TGTGCCAGCAGCCAAGACGGAGGGGGCGGCAATCAGCCCCAGCATTTT,CASSQDGGGGNQPQHF
TRBV12-3/TRBV12-4,-,-,TRBJ2-7,TGTGCCAGCAGTTTAGCGGGAGGTTGGGAGCAGTACTTC,CASSLAGGWEQYF
TRBV7-9,-,many,TRBJ2-1,TGTGCCAGCAGCTTGGCTAGAGGGAATGAGCAGTTCTTC,CASSLARGNEQFF
TRBV5-6,-,few,TRBJ2-1,TGTGCCAGCAGCCGTATAGACCGCCGATACAATGAGCAGTTCTTC,CASSRIDRRYNEQFF
TRBV7-9,TRBD1,many,TRBJ1-2,TGTGCCAGCAGCATACAGGGGGACTATGGCTACACCTTC,CASSIQGDYGYTF
TRBV4-2,-,once,TRBJ2-1,TGTGCCAGCAGCCAAGCGGTGGGCAGCGGCTCCTACAATGAGCAGTTCTTC,CASSQAVGSGSYNEQFF
TRBV7-6,-,-,TRBJ2-7,TGTGCCAGCAGCCCTGGTCGGCACCAAAAAGATGGGAGGCTCTACGAGCAGTACTTC,CASSPGRHQKDGRLYEQYF
TRBV12-3/TRBV12-4,-,-,TRBJ2-7,TGTGCCAGCAGTTTAGAACAGCTTAAGGAGCAGTACTTC,CASSLEQLKEQYF
TRBV4-2,-,few,TRBJ1-2,TGTGCCAGCAGCCCACGGACCGGGACTAACTATGGCTACACCTTC,CASSPRTGTNYGYTF
TRBV7-2,-,-,TRBJ2-5,TGTGCCAGCAGCCTAGCTCATGCGGAGACCCAGTACTTC,CASSLAHAETQYF
TRBV12-3/TRBV12-4,TRBD1,-,TRBJ1-2,TGTGCCAGCAGTGCGGACAGGGAAGGTCTGTCCTACACCTTC,CASSADREGLSYTF
TRBV24-1,-,-,TRBJ2-7,TGTGCCACCAGTGACCCTCTCAAGGGATCCTACGAGCAGTACTTC,CATSDPLKGSYEQYF
TRBV20-1,TRBD2,-,TRBJ2-1,TGCAGTGCTTGGACTAGCGGGCTCTGGAAGAGAGGCAATGAGCAGTTCTTC,CSAWTSGLWKRGNEQFF
TRBV29-1,-,-,TRBJ2-5,TGCAGCGCCCGTGACCCTGGAGGGACCCAGTACTTC,CSARDPGGTQYF
TRBV12-3/TRBV12-4,-,few,TRBJ1-2,TGTGCCAGCAGTTGGGGGGGGTTGGATACTATCTATGGCTGCACCTTC,CASSWGGLDTIYGCTF
TRBV5-1,-,-,TRBJ1-5,TGCGCCAGCAGCGCGGACGGAACAAATCAGCCCCAGCATTTT,CASSADGTNQPQHF
TRBV5-6,-,-,TRBJ1-1,TGTGCCAGCAGTGAGGTAGGCAGGAACACTGAAGCTTTCTTT,CASSEVGRNTEAFF
TRBV6-1,TRBD1,-,TRBJ2-3,TGTGCCAGCGACAGGGTATCTAGCACAGATACGCAGTATTTT,CASDRVSSTDTQYF
TRBV5-5,-,-,TRBJ2-4,TGTGCCAGCACAGGGACGGAAAACATTCAGTACTTC,CASTGTENIQYF
TRBV30,-,-,TRBJ2-1,TGTGCCTGGAGTGTCGGAGTGCGCAATGAGCAGTTCTTC,CAWSVGVRNEQFF
TRBV6-5,-,-,TRBJ2-2,TGTGCCGTATTCGACGGCGGGGCAAACACCGGGGAGCTGTTTTTT,CAVFDGGANTGELFF